Presented here are 5 T cell receptor beta chains from one specimen sequenced in a study of blood T cell repertoires in COVID-19. Sequenced by immunoSEQ multiplex PCR; TCRdb stores in-frame clones only, minus some. The sample records 65,000 to 95,000 clones, about 83% being singletons. Source material: peripheral blood. The receptors come from a man under 40 with acute or convalescent COVID-19.

The rearrangement joins TRBV19 to TRBJ1-1; D is unresolved. The ends were cut back, 7 bases at V and 6 bases at J, with 15 bases in the middle. The CDR3 is made up of 13 amino acids. Germline loops: CDR1 LNHDA, CDR2 SQIVND (reference sequence). The CDR3 DNA sequence: TGTGCCAGTACCCCGTGGAGAGCCGCTGAAGCTTTCTTT. Residues: CASTPWRAAEAFF. The full variable domain, completed using reference TRBV19 and TRBJ1-1, is DGGITQSPKYLFRKEGQNVTLSCEQNLNHDAMYWYRQDPGQGLRLIYYSQIVNDFQKGDIAEGYSVSREKKESFPLTVTSAQKNPTAFYLCASTPWRAAEAFFGQGTRLTVV.

The rearrangement links TRBV27 to TRBJ2-6, with TRBD1 matching 10 bases. The CDR3 runs 19 residues. V dropped 5 bases and J dropped 3; count of bases not matched to a gene: 13. Germline assignment: CDR1 MNHEY and CDR2 SMNVEV (reference sequence). The DNA for the CDR3 is TGTGCCAGCAGTCTGGAACCGGGACAGGGGCCAAGTGGGGCCAACGTCCTGACTTTC. As protein: CASSLEPGQGPSGANVLTF.

This sequence joins TRBV19 and TRBJ1-2; maybe TRBD1 (6 bases). Trimming took off 7 bases at V and 0 bases at J, with 18 bases between the two ends. This CDR3 is 16 amino acids long. Germline loops: CDR1 LNHDA, CDR2 SQIVND (reference sequence). The CDR3 loop reads CASTLGAGASNYGYTF. The CDR3 coding sequence is TGTGCCAGTACCTTGGGGGCCGGGGCGTCTAACTATGGCTACACCTTC.

This rearrangement joins TRBV5-4 to TRBJ2-2; D is uncertain. V gave up 0 bases and J gave up 5 bases, with 11 bases separating them. Germline CDR1 is SGHNT and CDR2 is YYREEE (reference sequence). The CDR3 is made up of 15 amino acids. The CDR3 protein is CASSLAGVPTGELFF. The CDR3, as DNA: TGTGCCAGCAGCTTGGCTGGAGTTCCTACCGGGGAGCTGTTTTTT.

This clone occurred once. V is TRBV4-1 and J is TRBJ1-1, with TRBD1 as a possible D gene (6 bases). Germline V CDR1 and CDR2: MGHRA, YSYEKL. Trimming pared 4 bases from V and 4 bases from J, leaving 13 bases between. This CDR3 is built from 14 residues. In nucleotides, the CDR3 is TGCGCCAGCAGCCCCCCCAACAGGGCCACTGAAGCTTTCTTT. This gives the protein CASSPPNRATEAFF.